This TCR beta chain is from a study of blood T cell repertoires in COVID-19. At the level of the study: T cells, B-cell-depleted T cells, or PBMCs supplied cDNA or gDNA.

The repertoire was sequenced with immunoSEQ multiplex PCR; TCRdb's copy has only in-frame clones and lacks some. The sample records 100,000 to 150,000 clones, around three quarters being singletons. CDR1 and CDR2 from the germline V gene are MNHNY and SVGAGI (reference sequence). V was shortened by 6 bases and J by 1 base, with 10 bases between the two germline ends. This CDR3 contains 13 residues. Sequencing was done on a sample of peripheral blood. The chain recombines TRBV6-6 with TRBJ2-7; perhaps TRBD1 as D (6 bases). The clonotype was recovered from a man aged 40-55 years with active or convalescent COVID-19. The CDR3 here is CASSRTESYEQYF. Written as DNA, the CDR3 is TGTGCCAGCAGCCGGACAGAATCCTACGAGCAGTACTTC.